The 25 T cell receptor beta chains presented below share a single source sample, sequenced in a study of T cell repertoires in cytomegalovirus infection. From the reads, TCRdb called clonotypes with MiXCR, one entry per CDR3 protein. The sample yields some 50,000 distinct CDR3 sequences, 20% to 25% seen once. These receptors' antigens are unknown. This material consisted of CD8+ T cells from cultured PBMCs, taken from culture after CMV antigen stimulation. All receptors come from a human donor in good health (CMV status not recorded). Some clones in this sample may be carry-over from other donors' samples.

The chain has TRBV12-3 or TRBV12-4 and TRBJ1-3; the D is unclear. There are 14 residues in the CDR3. Trimming cost V 3 bases and J 4 bases, with 10 bases left between them. The CDR3, as DNA: TGTGCCAGCAGTTTTGGTGGGTCCGGAAACACCATATATTTT. Protein product: CASSFGGSGNTIYF.

This CDR3 reads CASSYRGLPGSPLHF. CDR3 DNA: TGTGCCAGCAGTTACAGGGGCCTCCCTGGTTCACCCCTCCACTTT. The chain employs TRBV6-5 and TRBJ1-6, with D possibly matching TRBD1 (5 bases). Germline assignment: CDR1 MNHEY and CDR2 SVGAGI. The CDR3 runs 15 residues. The V end lost 2 bases, the J end lost 9 bases, and 14 bases lay between the germline ends.

The chain uses TRBV25-1 and TRBJ2-1; D not resolved. Germline V gene data show CDR1 as MGHDK and CDR2 as SYGVNS. The CDR3 covers 12 residues. V was trimmed by 9 bases and J by 2 bases, leaving 8 bases between them. CDR3 nucleotides: TGTGCCAGTTCACGCGCCTACAATGAGCAGTTCTTC. It codes for CASSRAYNEQFF.

Only a few counts were recorded for this clonotype. Mismatch with germline at one junction end may stem from a read error. The chain joins TRBV2 to TRBJ2-7; the match to TRBD1 covers 12 bases. Germline lookup yields CDR1 SNHLY and CDR2 FYNNEI. This CDR3 has 15 residues. CDR3 sequence: CASSSGTGGSYEQYF. CDR3 coding DNA: TGTGCCAGCAGTTCCGGGACAGGGGGCTCCTACGAACAGTACTTC.

V and J are TRBV19 and TRBJ2-1; TRBD2 matches at 11 bases. Looked up from germline, CDR1 is LNHDA and CDR2 is SQIVND (reference sequence). After removal of 3 bases from V and 5 bases from J, the junction contained 15 bases not matched to a gene. The CDR3 has 19 residues. This chain's CDR3 is CASSMGLAGGWSVNNEQFF. For the CDR3, the DNA is TGTGCCAGTAGTATGGGTCTAGCGGGAGGATGGAGTGTGAACAATGAGCAGTTCTTC.

CDR3 DNA sequence: TGTGCCATCAGTGAGCCATCACAGGGGCAAGCTGAAGCTTTCTTT. Its protein is CAISEPSQGQAEAFF. The J gene is TRBJ1-1, the V gene TRBV10-3; 7 positions agree with TRBD1. This CDR3 region has 15 residues. Germline-derived CDR1 and CDR2 are ENHRY and SYGVKD. The J segment lost 6 bases and the V segment lost 2 bases, leaving 9 bases of the junction unmatched.

The V call is TRBV7-9, the J call TRBJ2-7; D gene ambiguous. The CDR3 sequence is 12 residues long. The germline CDR1 and CDR2 sequences are SEHNR and FQNEAQ (reference sequence). Trimming pared 5 bases from V and 3 bases from J, leaving 8 bases between. CDR3 sequence: CASSARYYEQYF. The CDR3, as DNA: TGTGCCAGCAGCGCCCGGTACTACGAGCAGTACTTC.

This clonotype was counted ten times or more. This chain connects TRBV28 to TRBJ1-4, with D possibly being TRBD1 (5 bases). Germline values: CDR1 MDHEN, CDR2 SYDVKM. V shed 3 bases and J shed 0 bases, with 14 bases lying between them. This CDR3 has 17 residues. The CDR3 DNA reads as TGTGCCAGCAGTTTGGAGGGGATCGGGGCAACTAATGAAAAACTGTTTTTT. This gives the protein CASSLEGIGATNEKLFF. The variable domain in full, completed from reference TRBV28 and TRBJ1-4, reads DVKVTQSSRYLVKRTGEKVFLECVQDMDHENMFWYRQDPGLGLRLIYFSYDVKMKEKGDIPEGYSVSREKKERFSLILESASTNQTSMYLCASSLEGIGATNEKLFFGSGTQLSVL.

The V gene is TRBV12-3 or TRBV12-4, the J gene TRBJ2-3; no firm D call. This CDR3 spans 12 amino acids. Between the trimmed V and J ends, which lost 6 bases and 2 bases, there was a span of 6 bases. The CDR3 coding sequence is TGTGCCAGCAGCCCTAACACAGATACGCAGTATTTT. The encoded protein is CASSPNTDTQYF.

In its sample, this clonotype was seen a few times. V usage is TRBV7-6 and J usage is TRBJ1-1; a weak D match, TRBD1 (5 bases). The CDR3 is 13 residues long. Germline lookup yields CDR1 SGHVS and CDR2 FNYEAQ. V was shortened by 3 bases and J by 5 bases, with 10 bases between the two germline ends. The CDR3: CASSLGEGTEAFF. CDR3 coding DNA: TGTGCCAGCAGCTTGGGGGAGGGGACTGAAGCTTTCTTT.

This clonotype has only a few counts. The J gene is TRBJ1-1, the V gene TRBV19; D is unclear. The V end was cut by 7 bases, the J end by 1 base, with 10 bases between. CDR1 is LNHDA and CDR2 is SQIVND in the germline V gene (reference sequence). The CDR3 is 13 residues long. This CDR3 is CASKDTANTEAFF. CDR3 nucleotide sequence: TGTGCCAGTAAAGACACGGCGAACACTGAAGCTTTCTTT.

The chain joins TRBV12-3 or TRBV12-4 to TRBJ2-3; D is unclear. This CDR3 comprises 10 residues. Trimming left V 10 bases short and J 6 bases short, with 8 bases between. CDR3 sequence reads: CATHSDTQYF. CDR3 DNA sequence: TGTGCCACCCACTCTGATACGCAGTATTTT.

V and J are TRBV7-2 and TRBJ2-7; tentatively, D is TRBD2 (5 bases). The germline CDR1 and CDR2 sequences are SGHTA and FQGNSA. This CDR3 comprises 15 residues. V gave up 7 bases and J gave up 0 bases, with 16 bases separating them. DNA of the CDR3: TGTGCCAGCACCCATTGGGCAGGAGGCTCCTACGAGCAGTACTTC. This codes for CASTHWAGGSYEQYF.

This clonotype was seen a few times. This sequence joins TRBV12-3 or TRBV12-4 and TRBJ2-1; 9 bases map to TRBD1. The ends lost 7 bases at V and 7 bases at J; junction bases unmatched: 11. The CDR3 consists of 15 residues. This chain's CDR3 is CASNAPDRGRNEQFF. CDR3 nucleotides: TGTGCCAGCAACGCCCCGGACAGGGGACGGAATGAGCAGTTCTTC.

This clonotype was observed a handful of times. The chain employs TRBV7-6 and TRBJ1-5; D is perhaps TRBD1 (6 bases). Germline CDR1 and CDR2: SGHVS and FNYEAQ. The CDR3 runs 13 residues. V gave up 5 bases and J gave up 4 bases, with 9 bases separating them. The CDR3 sequence is CASSRTVNQPQHF. For the CDR3, the DNA is TGTGCCAGCAGCCGGACAGTAAATCAGCCCCAGCATTTT. Supplemented by reference TRBV7-6 and TRBJ1-5, the full variable domain reads GAGVSQSPRYKVTKRGQDVALRCDPISGHVSLYWYRQALGQGPEFLTYFNYEAQQDKSGLPNDRFSAERPEGSISTLTIQRTEQRDSAMYRCASSRTVNQPQHFGDGTRLSIL.

The chain combines TRBV3-1 with TRBJ2-7; perhaps TRBD1 as D (5 bases). This CDR3 is built from 14 residues. Germline CDR1 is LGHDT and CDR2 is YNNKEL (reference sequence). The ends were cut back, 0 bases at V and 5 bases at J, with 11 bases in the middle. CDR3 amino acids: CASSQDRALDEQYF. CDR3 DNA sequence: TGTGCCAGCAGCCAAGACAGGGCTTTGGACGAGCAGTACTTC.

The rearrangement uses TRBV7-8 and TRBJ1-3; D is unclear. Between the trimmed V and J ends, which lost 2 bases and 2 bases, there was a span of 13 bases. This CDR3 has 16 residues. Per germline, CDR1 SGHVS and CDR2 FQNEAQ. The CDR3 spells CASSLNLESAGNTIYF. The CDR3 coding sequence is TGTGCCAGCAGCTTAAACTTAGAATCCGCTGGAAACACCATATATTTT.

This clonotype was counted many times. The chain couples TRBV7-9 to TRBJ1-1; D unclear. Trimming removed 6 bases at V and 0 bases at J, with 5 bases between. The germline V gene encodes CDR1 SEHNR and CDR2 FQNEAQ (reference sequence). This CDR3 has 12 amino acids. The CDR3 DNA sequence: TGTGCCAGCAGTCGGGTGAACACTGAAGCTTTCTTT. As protein: CASSRVNTEAFF.

The chain recombines TRBV27 with TRBJ1-6; TRBD1 might be the D (5 bases). The ends were cut back, 8 bases at V and 2 bases at J, with 16 bases in the middle. Germline CDR1 MNHEY, CDR2 SMNVEV (reference sequence). This CDR3 spans 16 amino acids. CDR3 in DNA: TGTGCCAGCGGGTGGGGCGACAGCCCCTATAATTCACCCCTCCACTTT. It encodes CASGWGDSPYNSPLHF.

The chain is built from TRBV7-9 and TRBJ1-5; perhaps TRBD1 as D (5 bases). V lost 3 bases and J lost 0, with 15 bases in between. Germline-derived CDR1 and CDR2 are SEHNR and FQNEAQ (reference sequence). The CDR3 covers 17 residues. The CDR3 sequence: CASSFGGRYDSNQPQHF. The DNA of the CDR3 is TGTGCCAGCAGCTTTGGGGGACGTTATGATAGCAATCAGCCCCAGCATTTT.

This chain uses TRBV19 with TRBJ2-1; TRBD2 matches 13 bases. Germline V gene sequence: CDR1 LNHDA, CDR2 SQIVND (reference sequence). J gave up 9 bases and V 11 bases, and 10 bases lay outside the gene matches. CDR3 length: 14 residues. The CDR3 sequence is CAANGLAGACEQFF. CDR3 nucleotide sequence: TGTGCCGCAAATGGACTAGCGGGAGCCTGTGAGCAGTTCTTC.

The chain carries TRBV7-2 and TRBJ2-1; D ambiguous. There are 14 residues in the CDR3. V was shortened by 4 bases and J by 9 bases, with 16 bases between the two germline ends. Germline-derived CDR1 and CDR2 are SGHTA and FQGNSA. The CDR3 is CASSSALTVGEQFF. The CDR3, as DNA: TGTGCCAGCAGCTCGGCCCTGACCGTGGGTGAGCAGTTCTTC. Complete variable domain (other parts from reference TRBV7-2 and TRBJ2-1): GAGVSQSPSNKVTEKGKDVELRCDPISGHTALYWYRQSLGQGLEFLIYFQGNSAPDKSGLPSDRFSAERTGGSVSTLTIQRTQQEDSAVYLCASSSALTVGEQFFGPGTRLTVL.

This clonotype was detected a few times. The chain carries TRBV6-2 or TRBV6-3 and TRBJ2-1, with a tentative D call TRBD2 (6 bases). CDR3 size: 14 residues. Germline CDR1 MNHEY, CDR2 SVGEGT. Trimming took 5 bases from V and 6 from J, leaving 14 bases between them. The CDR3 here is CASSGAGLLNEQFF. In DNA form, the CDR3 reads TGTGCCAGCAGTGGAGCGGGCCTACTCAATGAGCAGTTCTTC.

This chain uses TRBV7-2 with TRBJ1-6; D is undetermined. The germline V gene encodes CDR1 SGHTA and CDR2 FQGNSA. V was shortened by 1 base and J by 8 bases, with 12 bases between the two germline ends. The CDR3 is 15 amino acids. Here the CDR3 DNA reads TGTGCCAGCAGCTTAGAGAGGTATCTGGATTCACCCCTCCACTTT. Translation gives CASSLERYLDSPLHF.

The V call is TRBV20-1, the J call TRBJ2-1; perhaps TRBD2 as D (6 bases). Germline V lookup: CDR1 DFQATT, CDR2 SNEGSKA (reference sequence). V lost 3 bases to trimming and J lost 8 bases, with 14 bases between them. CDR3 length: 13 amino acids. CDR3 in amino acids: CSARGLINYEQFF. In DNA form, the CDR3 reads TGCAGTGCTAGGGGACTCATTAACTATGAGCAGTTCTTC.